The 12 T cell receptor beta chains in this list originate from one sample, sequenced in a study of OX40 agonist ivuxolimab in advanced cancers. Using immunoSEQ multiplex PCR, the repertoire was profiled, and TCRdb retains in-frame clones only, with some absent. Here the sample spans 45,000 to 55,000 clones, nearly 85% being singletons. Sample: CD4+ or CD8+ T cells sorted from blood, taken in a trial of the OX40 agonist ivuxolimab. These TCRs come from an adult with an advanced solid tumor such as melanoma, head and neck, liver or kidney cancer.

This CDR3 is CASSQLQGTYGYTF. The CDR3 nucleotides are TGCGCCAGCAGCCAACTACAGGGAACCTATGGCTACACCTTC. The chain couples TRBV4-3 to TRBJ1-2, with D tentatively TRBD1 (6 bases). CDR1 LGHNA and CDR2 YSLEER come from the germline V gene. V lost 2 bases and J 4 bases, leaving 11 bases between the germline ends. The CDR3 has 14 residues.

The chain recombines TRBV19 with TRBJ1-5; TRBD1 aligns across 7 bases. Germline values: CDR1 LNHDA, CDR2 SQIVND (reference sequence). The CDR3 runs 17 residues. V lost 4 bases and J lost 0; bases outside the gene matches: 9. DNA of the CDR3: TGTGCCAGTAGTACCACAGGGGCCGGTTATAGCAATCAGCCCCAGCATTTT. As protein: CASSTTGAGYSNQPQHF.

The V and J genes are TRBV5-1 and TRBJ1-1; no definite D call. In germline, CDR1 is SGHRS, CDR2 YFSETQ. The CDR3 consists of 13 residues. V was clipped by 7 bases and J by 2 bases, with 12 bases between them. CDR3 DNA: TGCGCCAGCTCTTCGTCCAGCAACACTGAAGCTTTCTTT. Encoded protein: CASSSSSNTEAFF. The variable domain in full, with the rest retrieved from reference TRBV5-1 and TRBJ1-1, is KAGVTQTPRYLIKTRGQQVTLSCSPISGHRSVSWYQQTPGQGLQFLFEYFSETQRNKGNFPGRFSGRQFSNSRSEMNVSTLELGDSALYLCASSSSSNTEAFFGQGTRLTVV.

This clone was counted a few times. The chain joins TRBV6-5 to TRBJ2-7, with D perhaps matching TRBD2 (7 bases). The germline V gene encodes CDR1 MNHEY and CDR2 SVGAGI. The CDR3 has 14 amino acids. The germline V and J ends were trimmed by 3 bases and 3 bases, with 12 bases remaining between them. The CDR3 protein is CASSYAGGHYEQYF. CDR3 bases: TGTGCCAGCAGTTATGCCGGGGGGCACTACGAGCAGTACTTC.

The rearrangement links TRBV7-2 to TRBJ1-5, with D maybe TRBD1 (6 bases). There are 15 residues in the CDR3. Germline V gene lookup returns CDR1 SGHTA and CDR2 FQGNSA. The V gene lost 6 bases and the J gene lost 3 bases, with 15 bases spanning the gap. CDR3 loop: CASRQDRSDNQPQHF. Here the CDR3 DNA reads TGTGCCAGCAGACAGGACAGATCTGACAATCAGCCCCAGCATTTT.

This rearrangement joins TRBV15 to TRBJ1-2, with a tentative D call TRBD1 (5 bases). The ends were cut back, 0 bases at V and 6 bases at J, with 8 bases in the middle. The V gene's germline CDR1 is LNHNV and CDR2 YYDKDF (reference sequence). The CDR3 length is 13 residues. CDR3 in amino acids: CATSRDPGDGYTF. DNA of the CDR3: TGTGCCACCAGCAGAGATCCGGGGGATGGCTACACCTTC. Filled out from reference TRBV15 and TRBJ1-2, the complete variable domain reads DAMVIQNPRYQVTQFGKPVTLSCSQTLNHNVMYWYQQKSSQAPKLLFHYYDKDFNNEADTPDNFQSRRPNTSFCFLDIRSPGLGDTAMYLCATSRDPGDGYTFGSGTRLTVV.

The chain joins TRBV5-4 to TRBJ2-1; possible D gene TRBD2, 6 bases. From germline, CDR1 is SGHNT and CDR2 YYREEE (reference sequence). V lost 3 bases, J lost 8 bases, and 18 bases lay in between. The CDR3 contains 15 residues. The CDR3 protein is CASSSGAGLGYEQFF. DNA of the CDR3: TGTGCCAGCAGCTCCGGTGCGGGGTTGGGCTATGAGCAGTTCTTC.

This chain uses TRBV5-4 with TRBJ2-6; 7 bases line up with TRBD1. The V gene end was trimmed by 0 bases and the J gene end by 2 bases; junction bases not matched to a gene: 2. CDR1 is SGHNT and CDR2 is YYREEE in the germline V gene (reference sequence). The CDR3 covers 16 residues. The CDR3 nucleotides are TGTGCCAGCAGCTTGGCCGGGACAGCTGGGGCCAACGTCCTGACTTTC. Translated, it gives CASSLAGTAGANVLTF.

The rearrangement joins TRBV6-6 to TRBJ1-2, with TRBD1 identical over 7 bases. Trimming took 11 bases from V and 8 from J; bases not matched to a gene: 11. Germline lookup yields CDR1 MNHNY and CDR2 SVGAGI (reference sequence). This CDR3 is 12 amino acids long. The CDR3, as DNA: TGTGCCTCCCAAGGAGGGGGCTTAGGCTACACCTTC. It yields the protein CASQGGGLGYTF.

CDR3 bases: TGCGCCAGCAGTGCGGGGGGAAGGGGGCTCTTTTTTAACAATGAGCAGTTCTTC. Amino acids: CASSAGGRGLFFNNEQFF. The chain employs TRBV10-2 and TRBJ2-1; D is possibly TRBD1 or TRBD2 (7 bases each). Germline lookup yields CDR1 WSHSY and CDR2 SAAADI. There are 18 residues in the CDR3. Trimming stripped 4 bases from V and 5 bases from J, with 24 bases between.

The chain uses TRBV6-1 and TRBJ2-3; no clear D. Looked up from germline, CDR1 is MNHNS and CDR2 is SASEGT. V lost 6 bases and J lost 0, with 4 bases in between. CDR3 size: 12 residues. Here the CDR3 reads CASSQSTDTQYF. CDR3 in DNA: TGTGCCAGCAGCCAGAGCACAGATACGCAGTATTTT.

The chain joins TRBV19 to TRBJ2-7; D unresolved. The germline V gene encodes CDR1 LNHDA and CDR2 SQIVND (reference sequence). Trimming pared 5 bases from V and 2 bases from J, leaving 16 bases between. The CDR3 has 15 amino acids. The CDR3 bases are TGTGCCAGTAGTGCAAGCTGGGGTGCGGCCTACGAGCAGTACTTC. This codes for CASSASWGAAYEQYF. Combining the CDR3 with reference TRBV19 and TRBJ2-7 gives the whole variable domain DGGITQSPKYLFRKEGQNVTLSCEQNLNHDAMYWYRQDPGQGLRLIYYSQIVNDFQKGDIAEGYSVSREKKESFPLTVTSAQKNPTAFYLCASSASWGAAYEQYFGPGTRLTVT.